Each of the 12 T cell receptor beta chains below was sequenced from the same sample in a study of cytomegalovirus exposure and HLA in healthy donors. With 60 Vbeta and 13 Jbeta primers, the PCR was carried out. Here immunoSEQ multiplex PCR was the method, and the copy in TCRdb shows in-frame clones only, minus some. In the table there are nearly 70,000 clones, roughly 71% of which are singletons. Sequenced input: PBMCs. The source of these receptors is an older woman in good health and CMV-seropositive.

This chain links TRBV7-2 with TRBJ1-1, with D uncertain. Germline CDR1 SGHTA, CDR2 FQGNSA. The CDR3 loop spans 13 amino acids. The germline V and J ends were trimmed by 3 bases and 0 bases, with 5 bases remaining between them. The CDR3 loop is CASSLHMNTEAFF. The CDR3 region has the DNA TGTGCCAGCAGCTTGCACATGAACACTGAAGCTTTCTTT.

V is TRBV11-1 and J is TRBJ1-4; D is undetermined. Looked up from germline, CDR1 is SGHAT and CDR2 is FQDESV (reference sequence). The CDR3 covers 14 residues. V was clipped by 4 bases and J by 5 bases, with 11 bases between them. Here the CDR3 DNA reads TGTGCCAGCAGCTCCAAAGGAGGGAATGAAAAACTGTTTTTT. Residues: CASSSKGGNEKLFF.

This chain links TRBV25-1 with TRBJ1-6; weak D call: TRBD1 (6 bases). Trimming removed 2 bases from V and 7 bases from J, with 9 bases in between. Germline loops: CDR1 MGHDK, CDR2 SYGVNS. The CDR3 is 14 residues long. For the CDR3, the DNA is TGTGCCAGCAGTGAAAGCAGGGGAAATTCACCCCTCCACTTT. Amino acid sequence: CASSESRGNSPLHF.

V usage is TRBV30 and J usage is TRBJ1-5; D ambiguous. V shed 2 bases and J shed 2 bases, with 13 bases lying between them. Germline assignment: CDR1 GTSNPN and CDR2 SVGIG (reference sequence). This CDR3 has 15 residues. Written as DNA, the CDR3 is TGTGCCTGGAGTCCCCTCCTGGGAGGCAATCAGCCCCAGCATTTT. It is translated as CAWSPLLGGNQPQHF.

The count of this clone is one. As DNA, the CDR3 is TGTGCCAGCACCGACAGCTCCTATAATTCACCCCTCCACTTT. Translation gives CASTDSSYNSPLHF. J is TRBJ1-6 and V is TRBV5-4; tentative D call: TRBD1 (5 bases). This CDR3 is built from 14 residues. Germline V gene data show CDR1 as SGHNT and CDR2 as YYREEE (reference sequence). Trimming cost V 6 bases and J 0 bases, with 7 bases left between them.

V gene TRBV5-1 combines with J gene TRBJ2-4, with 7 nucleotides matching TRBD2. The trim removed 2 bases at V and 5 bases at J, leaving 4 bases unmatched. The germline CDR1 and CDR2 sequences are SGHRS and YFSETQ. This CDR3 contains 14 residues. This CDR3 reads CASSFPGGQNIQYF. CDR3 bases: TGCGCCAGCAGCTTCCCGGGGGGACAAAACATTCAGTACTTC.

This chain joins TRBV7-9 and TRBJ1-6; 7 nucleotides match TRBD1. The CDR3 extends over 14 amino acids. Germline trimming cut 5 bases from V and 7 bases from J; bases unmatched to any gene: 5. The germline V gene encodes CDR1 SEHNR and CDR2 FQNEAQ (reference sequence). The CDR3 DNA sequence: TGTGCCAGCAGCCGGGGACAGTACAATTCACCCCTCCACTTT. Protein sequence: CASSRGQYNSPLHF.

Only a few counts were recorded for this clone. The chain has TRBV6-5 and TRBJ1-2; 8 bases fit TRBD1. The CDR3 has 14 residues. Unmatched junction bases numbered 8, after V lost 6 bases and J lost 5 bases. Germline-derived CDR1 and CDR2 are MNHEY and SVGAGI. The CDR3 reads CASRHQGALYGYTF. The CDR3 region has the DNA TGTGCCAGCAGGCACCAGGGGGCCCTTTATGGCTACACCTTC.

The chain carries TRBV5-5 and TRBJ1-6; D perhaps matches TRBD1 (6 bases). Germline lookup yields CDR1 SGHKS and CDR2 YYEKEE (reference sequence). The CDR3 runs to 16 residues. V was shortened by 0 bases and J by 7 bases, with 14 bases between the two germline ends. The CDR3 sequence: CASSLVVRTVNSPLHF. The CDR3 DNA reads as TGTGCCAGCAGCTTGGTCGTTAGGACAGTCAATTCACCCCTCCACTTT.

This chain uses TRBV27 with TRBJ2-7; 8 bases agree with TRBD1. The trim removed 6 bases at V and 5 bases at J, leaving 12 bases unmatched. The CDR3 extends over 15 amino acids. Germline CDR1 reads MNHEY; CDR2 reads SMNVEV (reference sequence). CDR3 bases: TGTGCCAGCAGCTTGACAGGGGTAGACGTCGACGAGCAGTACTTC. The encoded protein is CASSLTGVDVDEQYF.

This clone turned up a few times. The genes are TRBV10-1 and TRBJ2-1; TRBD2 might be the D (6 bases). Germline V CDR1 and CDR2: WNHNN, SYGVQD (reference sequence). CDR3 length: 14 residues. Trimming left V 6 bases short and J 8 bases short, with 17 bases between. CDR3 nucleotides: TGCGCCAGCAGCGGGACTCCTTTGTATCATGAGCAGTTCTTC. Translated: CASSGTPLYHEQFF.

The gene calls are TRBV29-1 and TRBJ1-2, with TRBD1 matching over 9 bases. Germline V gives CDR1 SQVTM, CDR2 ANQGSEA. This CDR3 has 13 residues. Unmatched junction bases numbered 0, after V lost 4 bases and J lost 0 bases. In DNA form, the CDR3 reads TGCAGCGTTGGGACAGGGGCTAACTATGGCTACACCTTC. Translation gives CSVGTGANYGYTF. Looking up the rest from reference TRBV29-1 and TRBJ1-2 gives the full variable domain: SAVISQKPSRDICQRGTSLTIQCQVDSQVTMMFWYRQQPGQSLTLIATANQGSEATYESGFVIDKFPISRPNLTFSTLTVSNMSPEDSSIYLCSVGTGANYGYTFGSGTRLTVV.